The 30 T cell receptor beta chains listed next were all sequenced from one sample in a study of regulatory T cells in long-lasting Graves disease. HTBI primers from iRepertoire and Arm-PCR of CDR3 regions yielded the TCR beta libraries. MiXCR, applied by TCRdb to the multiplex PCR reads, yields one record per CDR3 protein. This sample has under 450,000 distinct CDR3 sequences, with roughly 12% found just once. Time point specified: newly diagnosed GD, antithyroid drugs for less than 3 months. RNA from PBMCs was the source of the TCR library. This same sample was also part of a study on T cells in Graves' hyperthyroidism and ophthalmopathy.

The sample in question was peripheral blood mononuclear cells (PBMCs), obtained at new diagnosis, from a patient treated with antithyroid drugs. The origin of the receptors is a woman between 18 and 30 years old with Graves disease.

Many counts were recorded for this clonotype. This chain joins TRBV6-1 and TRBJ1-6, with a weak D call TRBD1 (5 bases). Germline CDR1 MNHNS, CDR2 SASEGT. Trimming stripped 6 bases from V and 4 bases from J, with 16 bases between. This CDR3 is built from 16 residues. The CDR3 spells CASRRGGLVYNSPLHF. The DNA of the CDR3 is TGTGCCAGCAGACGGGGGGGACTAGTGTATAATTCACCCCTCCACTTT.

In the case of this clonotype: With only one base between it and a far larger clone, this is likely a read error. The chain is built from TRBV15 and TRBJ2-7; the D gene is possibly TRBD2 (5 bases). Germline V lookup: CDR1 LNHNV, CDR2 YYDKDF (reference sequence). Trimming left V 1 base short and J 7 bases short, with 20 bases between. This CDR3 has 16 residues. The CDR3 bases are TGTGCCACCAGCAGAGGAGGAGACTCCGACTACAATGAGCAGTACTTC. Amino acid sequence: CATSRGGDSDYNEQYF.

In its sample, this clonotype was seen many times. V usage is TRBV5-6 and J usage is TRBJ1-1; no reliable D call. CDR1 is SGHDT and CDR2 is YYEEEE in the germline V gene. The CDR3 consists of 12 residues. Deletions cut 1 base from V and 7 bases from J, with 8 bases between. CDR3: CASSLRGNEAFF. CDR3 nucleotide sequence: TGTGCCAGCAGCTTGCGAGGGAATGAAGCTTTCTTT.

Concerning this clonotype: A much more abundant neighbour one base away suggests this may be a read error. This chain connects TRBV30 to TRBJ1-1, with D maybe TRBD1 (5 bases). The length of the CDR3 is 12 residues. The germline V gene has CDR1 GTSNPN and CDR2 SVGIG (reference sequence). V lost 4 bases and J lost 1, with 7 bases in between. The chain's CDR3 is CAWNGGNTEAFF. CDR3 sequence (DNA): TGTGCCTGGAACGGGGGGAACACTGAAGCTTTCTTT.

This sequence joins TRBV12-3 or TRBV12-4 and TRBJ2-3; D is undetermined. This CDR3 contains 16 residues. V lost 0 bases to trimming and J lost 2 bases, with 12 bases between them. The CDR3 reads CASSLASGVDTDTQYF. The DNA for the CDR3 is TGTGCCAGCAGTTTAGCCTCGGGCGTCGACACAGATACGCAGTATTTT.

The CDR3 is CASSFHQGYNSPLHF. The CDR3 DNA reads as TGCGCCAGCAGCTTCCACCAGGGATATAATTCACCCCTCCACTTT. V is TRBV5-1 and J is TRBJ1-6; possibly TRBD1 for D (5 bases). V was trimmed by 2 bases and J by 4 bases, leaving 10 bases between them. CDR3 length equals 15 residues. In germline, CDR1 is SGHRS, CDR2 YFSETQ.

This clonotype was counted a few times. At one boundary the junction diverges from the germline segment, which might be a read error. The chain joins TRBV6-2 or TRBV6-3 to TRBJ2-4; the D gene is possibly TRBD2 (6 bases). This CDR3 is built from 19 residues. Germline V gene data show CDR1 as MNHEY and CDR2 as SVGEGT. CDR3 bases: TGTGCCAGCAGTTACTCGGTTCAGGGAGGTAGTCCGGCCAAAAACGTTCAGTACTTC. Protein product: CASSYSVQGGSPAKNVQYF.

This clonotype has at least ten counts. CDR3 protein: CASSLGQNNEQFF. The CDR3 DNA follows: TGTGCCAGCAGCTTGGGTCAGAACAATGAGCAGTTCTTC. The V and J genes are TRBV7-3 and TRBJ2-1; no clear D. With 3 bases removed from V and 5 bases from J, the gap between germline ends came to 8 bases. Looked up from germline, CDR1 is SGHTA and CDR2 is FQGTGA. The length of the CDR3 is 13 residues.

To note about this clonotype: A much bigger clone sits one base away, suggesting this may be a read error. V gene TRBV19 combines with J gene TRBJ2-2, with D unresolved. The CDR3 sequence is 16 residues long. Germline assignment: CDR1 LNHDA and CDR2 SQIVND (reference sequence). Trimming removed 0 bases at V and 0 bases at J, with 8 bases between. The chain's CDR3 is CASSIDNSANTGELFF. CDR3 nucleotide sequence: TGTGCCAGTAGTATAGATAACTCAGCGAACACCGGGGAGCTGTTTTTT.

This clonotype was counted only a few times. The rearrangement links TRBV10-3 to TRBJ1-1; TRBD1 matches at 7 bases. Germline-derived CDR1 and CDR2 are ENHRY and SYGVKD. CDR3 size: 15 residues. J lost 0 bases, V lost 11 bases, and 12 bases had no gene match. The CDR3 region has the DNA TGTGCCTCCTGGACAGGCGAAAGACTGAACACTGAAGCTTTCTTT. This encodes CASWTGERLNTEAFF.

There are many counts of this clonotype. The CDR3 loop is CASSLRGNYGYTF. The CDR3, as DNA: TGTGCCAGCAGCTTAAGGGGAAACTATGGCTACACCTTC. The chain carries TRBV9 and TRBJ1-2; a weak D match, TRBD1 (5 bases). Germline-derived CDR1 and CDR2 are SGDLS and YYNGEE. The CDR3 length is 13 residues. V shed 4 bases and J shed 2 bases, with 9 bases lying between them.

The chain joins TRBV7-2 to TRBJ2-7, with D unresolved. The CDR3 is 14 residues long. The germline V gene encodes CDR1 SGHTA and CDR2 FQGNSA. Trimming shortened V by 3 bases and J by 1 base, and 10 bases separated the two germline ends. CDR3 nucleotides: TGTGCCAGCAGCTTCAAGGGTGGGTCCTACGAGCAGTACTTC. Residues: CASSFKGGSYEQYF.

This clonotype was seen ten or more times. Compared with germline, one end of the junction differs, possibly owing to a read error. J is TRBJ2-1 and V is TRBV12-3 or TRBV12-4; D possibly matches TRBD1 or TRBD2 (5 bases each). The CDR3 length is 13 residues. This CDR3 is CASRESSYNEQFF. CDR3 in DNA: TGCGCCAGCAGGGAGAGCTCCTACAATGAGCAGTTCTTC.

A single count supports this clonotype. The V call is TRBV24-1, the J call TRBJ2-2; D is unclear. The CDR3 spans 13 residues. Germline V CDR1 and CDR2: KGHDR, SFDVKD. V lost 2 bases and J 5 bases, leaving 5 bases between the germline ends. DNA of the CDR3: TGTGCCACCAGTGATTGGGGAACCGGGGAGCTGTTTTTT. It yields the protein CATSDWGTGELFF.

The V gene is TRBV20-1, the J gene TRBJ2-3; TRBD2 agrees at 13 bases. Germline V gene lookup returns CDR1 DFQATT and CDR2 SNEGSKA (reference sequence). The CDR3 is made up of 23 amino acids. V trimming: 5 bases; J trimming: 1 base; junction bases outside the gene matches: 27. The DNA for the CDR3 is TGCAGTGCTCGAGCTTACCCGGGACCGCATTTCGGGACTAGCGGGGTTGGCACAGATACGCAGTATTTT. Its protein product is CSARAYPGPHFGTSGVGTDTQYF.

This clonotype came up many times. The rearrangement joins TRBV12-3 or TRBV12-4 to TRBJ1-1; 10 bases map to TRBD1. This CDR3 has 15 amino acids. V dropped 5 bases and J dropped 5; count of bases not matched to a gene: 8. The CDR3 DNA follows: TGTGCCAGCAGTCGAACCCGACAGGGGGCTACTGAAGCTTTCTTT. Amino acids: CASSRTRQGATEAFF.

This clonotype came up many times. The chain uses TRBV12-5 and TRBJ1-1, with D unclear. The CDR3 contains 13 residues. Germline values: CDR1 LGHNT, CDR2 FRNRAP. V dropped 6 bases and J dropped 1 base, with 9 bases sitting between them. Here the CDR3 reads CASGPSKNTEAFF. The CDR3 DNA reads TGTGCTAGTGGACCGAGTAAGAACACTGAAGCTTTCTTT.

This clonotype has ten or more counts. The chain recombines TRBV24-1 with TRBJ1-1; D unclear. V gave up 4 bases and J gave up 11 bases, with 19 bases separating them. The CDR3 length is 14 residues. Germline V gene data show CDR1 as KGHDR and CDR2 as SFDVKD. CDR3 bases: TGTGCCACCAGTGACTCATCGGGCCCGATGGGGGCTTTCTTT. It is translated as CATSDSSGPMGAFF.

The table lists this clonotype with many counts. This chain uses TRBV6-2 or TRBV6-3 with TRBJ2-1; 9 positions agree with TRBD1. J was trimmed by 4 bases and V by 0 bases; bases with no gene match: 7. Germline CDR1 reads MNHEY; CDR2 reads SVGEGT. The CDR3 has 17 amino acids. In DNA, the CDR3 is TGTGCCAGCAGTTACTCCAAACAGGGGGCTGTTTACAATGAGCAGTTCTTC. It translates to CASSYSKQGAVYNEQFF.

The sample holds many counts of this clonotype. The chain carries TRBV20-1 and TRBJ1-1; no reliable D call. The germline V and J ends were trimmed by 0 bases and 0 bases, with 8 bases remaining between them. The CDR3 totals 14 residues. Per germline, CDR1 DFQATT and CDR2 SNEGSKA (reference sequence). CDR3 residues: CSARDFGLNTEAFF. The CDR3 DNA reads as TGCAGTGCTAGAGATTTCGGACTGAACACTGAAGCTTTCTTT.

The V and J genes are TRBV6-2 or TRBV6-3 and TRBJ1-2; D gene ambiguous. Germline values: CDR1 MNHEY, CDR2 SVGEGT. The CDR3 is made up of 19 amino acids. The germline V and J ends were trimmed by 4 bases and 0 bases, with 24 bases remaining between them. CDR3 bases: TGTGCCAGCAGTTTTCGAGCCGGGCCCATGGGCCCCACTAACTATGGCTACACCTTC. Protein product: CASSFRAGPMGPTNYGYTF.

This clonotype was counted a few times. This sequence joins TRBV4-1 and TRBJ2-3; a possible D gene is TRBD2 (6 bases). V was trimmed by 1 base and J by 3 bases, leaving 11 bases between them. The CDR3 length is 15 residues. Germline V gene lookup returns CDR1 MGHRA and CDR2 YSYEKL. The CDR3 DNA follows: TGCGCCAGCAGCCAAGCGGAGGGGTTTACAGATACGCAGTATTTT. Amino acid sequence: CASSQAEGFTDTQYF.

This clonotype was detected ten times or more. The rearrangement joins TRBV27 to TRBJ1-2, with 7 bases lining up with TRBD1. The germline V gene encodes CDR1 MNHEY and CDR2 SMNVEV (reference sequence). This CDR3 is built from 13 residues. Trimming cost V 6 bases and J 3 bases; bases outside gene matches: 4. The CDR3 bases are TGTGCCAGCAGACGGACAGGAGACTATGGCTACACCTTC. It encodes CASRRTGDYGYTF.

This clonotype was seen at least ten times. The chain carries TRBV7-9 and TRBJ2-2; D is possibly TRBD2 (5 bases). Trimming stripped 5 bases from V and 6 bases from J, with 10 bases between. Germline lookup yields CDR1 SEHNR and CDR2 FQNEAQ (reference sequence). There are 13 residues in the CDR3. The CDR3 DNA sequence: TGTGCCAGCAGCCTCCGGGATCCCGGGGAGCTGTTTTTT. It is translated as CASSLRDPGELFF.

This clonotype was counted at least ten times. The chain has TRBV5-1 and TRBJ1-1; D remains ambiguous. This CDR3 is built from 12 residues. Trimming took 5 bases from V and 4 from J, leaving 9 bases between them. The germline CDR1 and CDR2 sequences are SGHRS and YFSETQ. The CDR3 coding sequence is TGCGCCAGCAGGTTAGACGGCACTGAAGCTTTCTTT. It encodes CASRLDGTEAFF.

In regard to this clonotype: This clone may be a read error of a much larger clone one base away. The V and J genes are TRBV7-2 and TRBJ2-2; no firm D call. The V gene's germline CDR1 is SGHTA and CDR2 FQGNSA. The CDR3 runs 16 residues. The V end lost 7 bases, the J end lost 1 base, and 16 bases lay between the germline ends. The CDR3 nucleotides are TGTGCCAGCAACCCGAGCAGACGCATGAACACCGGGGAGCTGTTTTTT. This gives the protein CASNPSRRMNTGELFF.

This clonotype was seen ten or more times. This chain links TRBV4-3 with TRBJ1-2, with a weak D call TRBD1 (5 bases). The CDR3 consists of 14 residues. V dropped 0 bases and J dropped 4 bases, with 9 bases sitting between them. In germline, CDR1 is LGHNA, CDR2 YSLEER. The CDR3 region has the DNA TGCGCCAGCAGCCAAGAGGCAGGGTTCTATGGCTACACCTTC. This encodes CASSQEAGFYGYTF.

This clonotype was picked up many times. The CDR3 region is CAISAMGQYSGANVLTF. CDR3 bases: TGTGCCATCAGTGCGATGGGACAGTACTCTGGGGCCAACGTCCTGACTTTC. The chain carries TRBV10-3 and TRBJ2-6, with 7 bases identical to TRBD1. CDR3 length: 17 residues. The V gene end was trimmed by 4 bases and the J gene end by 0 bases; junction bases not matched to a gene: 6. Germline CDR1 is ENHRY and CDR2 is SYGVKD.

The CDR3 loop is CASSRTSGGAYETDTQYF. The DNA of the CDR3 is TGCGCCAGCAGCCGAACTAGCGGGGGGGCTTATGAGACAGATACGCAGTATTTT. The chain carries TRBV4-1 and TRBJ2-3, with 13 bases identical to TRBD2. Germline values: CDR1 MGHRA, CDR2 YSYEKL. The CDR3 consists of 18 residues. V shed 4 bases, J shed 3 bases, and the junction held 10 bases outside the gene matches.

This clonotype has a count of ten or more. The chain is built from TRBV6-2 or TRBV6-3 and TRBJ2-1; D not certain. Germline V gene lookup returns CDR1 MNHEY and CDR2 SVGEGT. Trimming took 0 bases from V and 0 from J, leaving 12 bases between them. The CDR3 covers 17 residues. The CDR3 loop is CASSYSSATLSYNEQFF. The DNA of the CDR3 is TGTGCCAGCAGTTACTCGTCGGCTACCCTCTCCTACAATGAGCAGTTCTTC.